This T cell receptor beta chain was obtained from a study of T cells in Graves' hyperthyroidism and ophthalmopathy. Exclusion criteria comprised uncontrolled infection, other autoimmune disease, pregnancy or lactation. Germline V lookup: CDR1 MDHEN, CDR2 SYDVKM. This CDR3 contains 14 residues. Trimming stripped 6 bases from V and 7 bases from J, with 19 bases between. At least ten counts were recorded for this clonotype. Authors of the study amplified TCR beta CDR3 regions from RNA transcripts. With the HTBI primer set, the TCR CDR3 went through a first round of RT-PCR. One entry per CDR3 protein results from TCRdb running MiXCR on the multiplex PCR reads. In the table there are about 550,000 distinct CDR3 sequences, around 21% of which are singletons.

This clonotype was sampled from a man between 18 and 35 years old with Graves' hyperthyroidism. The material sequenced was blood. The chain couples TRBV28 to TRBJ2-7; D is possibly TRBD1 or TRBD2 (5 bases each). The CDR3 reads CASRRGTGAGEQYF. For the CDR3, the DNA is TGTGCCAGCAGAAGAGGGACCGGGGCCGGGGAGCAGTACTTC.